This T cell receptor beta chain was obtained from a study of T cell responses to AZD1222 COVID-19 vaccine. CDR3 length: 15 amino acids. The V and J ends lost 2 bases and 5 bases respectively, with 13 bases between them. CDR1 and CDR2 from the germline V gene are SGHRS and YFSETQ. Study-level findings and limits: Females outnumbered males among donors, who were mostly white British; clonal diversity was possibly underestimated.

The data were produced by immunoSEQ multiplex PCR, yet TCRdb's version contains in-frame clones alone and is incomplete. This sample has more than 150,000 clones, with about 87% found just once. In the case of this clone: Its antigen is unknown.

This chain connects TRBV5-1 to TRBJ2-2; D is perhaps TRBD1 (6 bases). The sequences come from peripheral blood, collected on day 0 of AZD1222 vaccination. This clonotype was sampled from an adult in good health. CDR3 coding DNA: TGCGCCAGCAGCTTAAGTACAGGGTTGACCGGGGAGCTGTTTTTT. Amino acids: CASSLSTGLTGELFF.